This TCR beta chain comes out of a study of cytomegalovirus exposure and HLA in healthy donors (dated by TCRdb to between 2016 and 2019). In terms of the full investigation: An earlier analysis of approximately 600 of the donors reported 250 to 300 Gb of sequence data and more than 90 million unique TCR beta sequences from 150 million to 200 million T cells. Roughly 300 gigabases of sequencing data and roughly 81 million unique TCR sequences made up an early release that covered approximately 650 HLA-typed donors. The genetic ancestry cluster associated with self-reported Caucasian donors included 80% to 90% of the roughly 400 genotyped donors. The study was designed to test whether signatures of past pathogen exposure could be identified by cataloging public T cell receptors. The study profiled the T cell repertoires of 666 subjects by immunosequencing and related them to cytomegalovirus serostatus. Besides the first cohort of hundreds of subjects, a separate validation cohort made up of 120 different subjects was used. To predict cytomegalovirus infection status, the study brought together high-throughput TCR immunosequencing, statistical association of individual TCRs with disease status, and machine learning. In a later analysis, previously published TCR beta repertoires from roughly 710 donors were re-analyzed and high-resolution HLA genotyping was added so that TCR occurrence patterns could be studied. The later analysis used no new phenotypic data to find candidate immune exposures, relying instead on TCR beta sequences and their occurrence across donors. An earlier analysis of approximately 580 of the donors used high-throughput TCR beta sequencing to judge whether each TCR beta V gene segment behaved as functional or pseudogenic. Donor age, sex, ethnicity and CMV serostatus were collected together with the repertoire data. Genome-wide SNP genotypes for about 65% of the 666 donors were used in a later genetic analysis, which treated that subset as a discovery cohort. All discovery cohort repertoires had been generated using a single sequencing platform. HLA typing included class I and class II loci at four-digit resolution. The number of donors typed differed by locus, with 629-630 for A, B, C, DRB1 and DQB1, 522 for DQA1, about 610 for DPA1, and some 450 for DPB1. About five DR-DQ haplotypes were handled as single units for association and clustering because linkage in the cohort was strong. Among a few hundred genotyped donors of the cohort, an average of approximately 230,000 unique TCR beta nucleotide sequences were sequenced per donor, roughly 18% of them non-productive. Study-wide conclusions, independent of this receptor: Strong co-occurrence of HLA alleles, especially DR and DQ, made assigning TCR associations to individual alleles difficult. A few of the identified cytomegalovirus-associated TCR beta chains were confirmed in vitro to be specific for cytomegalovirus antigens. The cohort was sequenced for TCR beta chains only, and without alpha or paired-chain data the features that could be detected were limited. In an earlier analysis of a few hundred of the donors, most TCR beta V segments were observed in productive rearrangements about 87% or about 30% of the time, broadly matching IMGT annotations. Compared with equally common non-associated chains, HLA-associated TCR beta chains in a later analysis were more clonally expanded and had lower generation probabilities. Compared with the approximately 720-donor mean, donors in an Asian-associated ancestry cluster had fewer N-insertions in productive TCRs, according to a later genetic analysis. While some public TCRs were present in many individuals, most TCR sequences turned up only very rarely across donors. A later genetic analysis associated a missense DCLRE1C variant with V-gene and J-gene trimming of TCR beta chains, and an independent cohort replicated the association. In a later analysis, TCR association rates were found to vary across HLA loci, with the most associated TCRs seen for DRB1 alleles and the fewest for HLA-C alleles. A further reported finding was that TCR beta sequences accurately predicted the HLA-A and HLA-B alleles for most subjects in the first cohort. Presence/absence analyses assumed roughly uniform sequencing depth across donors, an assumption that may not hold. The authors suggested that the approach could potentially be extended to other disease states and immunological phenotypes. A later analysis reported that several top co-occurrence clusters appeared linked to parvovirus B19, influenza, CMV and Epstein-Barr virus. Because counts were too low, about 15 rarely observed V segments, including chromosome 9 orphons, were left out of the earlier analysis of approximately 500 of the donors. In the study, approximately 160 TCR beta chains were listed as associated with cytomegalovirus. Linkage disequilibrium might explain the correlated functional status among segregating V segments, but an unknown experimental factor could not be excluded. Because some donors lacked HLA typing at each locus, the association tests relied only on the typed subset. For the cohort, immune exposure information was limited to CMV serostatus. A group of highly shared sequence variants was considered likely to be a technical artifact of the sequencing pipeline. In a later analysis, 15,000 to 20,000 TCR beta sequences were associated with specific HLA alleles at a false discovery rate of 0.05. Most CMV-associated TCR beta chains appeared to be HLA-restricted in a later analysis, and the HLA associations seemed to be driven largely by CMV exposure. Cytomegalovirus status was reported to be diagnosed by the classifier with high specificity and sensitivity in both the original and validation cohorts. The 87-base-pair reads could not distinguish some IMGT-functional V segments, including TRBV6-2 and TRBV6-3, so those segments were excluded.

In total, about 650 healthy bone marrow donors made up the cohort. At the time of sampling, every cohort member was nominally healthy, though immune exposures that went unrecorded were likely present. The donor tested CMV seropositive, placing the donor among the 290 or so seropositive members of the cohort. Each donor provided a peripheral blood sample, and peripheral blood mononuclear cells were used for TCR beta sequencing. The Qiagen DNeasy Blood Extraction Kit was used to extract genomic DNA from the blood cell samples. As concerns this clone: The clone's antigen remains unknown. Base qualities are not recorded, but no much larger clone differs from it by a single base.

Library construction relied on the immunoSEQ multiplex PCR assay. For the multiplex PCR, a mixture combining 60 forward primers for TCR Vbeta segments and 13 reverse primers for TCR Jbeta segments was used. The CDR3 region of rearranged TCR beta genes was amplified from genomic DNA by a multiplex PCR assay. Amplified TCR beta libraries were sequenced as 87-base-pair reads on the Illumina HiSeq System. The study's processing was this. A later analysis counted approximately 84 million unique TCR beta chains across the 666 repertoires, and around 12 million of these chains were shared by at least two donors. To remove PCR and sequencing errors, raw reads were error-corrected and collapsed into unique sequences using a nearest-neighbor algorithm that merged closely related sequences. Alignment of CDR3 sequences to IMGT reference sequences was used to assign V, D and J gene segments. Each retained sequence needed at least a six-nucleotide match to both a V gene segment and a J gene segment. Rearrangements were called productive when the CDR3 lacked stop codons and stayed in frame with V and J; all others were non-productive. Following IMGT convention, CDR3 was defined as the stretch from the second conserved V-encoded cysteine to the conserved J-encoded phenylalanine. In an earlier analysis of roughly 580 of the donors, sequences lacking an unambiguous match to a single V gene segment were excluded. In an earlier analysis of more than 500 of the donors, a V segment was called functional when productive rearrangements were above 56.7%, and segregating when the standard deviation between donors exceeded 5%. To diagnose cytomegalovirus status from the catalog of TCR beta chain sequences, a statistical classification framework was built. V and J gene assignment, in a later analysis, came from comparing TCR nucleotide sequences with IMGT/GENE-DB human TR gene sequences. A later analysis assigned CDR3 sequences and most-parsimonious VDJ recombination scenarios with the TCRdist pipeline. A later analysis defined each TCR beta chain by its CDR3 amino acid sequence plus V-gene family, and excluded reads lacking a unique V-gene family. In a later analysis, a few hundred highly shared, low-generation-probability nucleotide sequences were removed to address suspected cross-contamination and a sequencing artifact. For each public chain, a later analysis derived a clonal expansion index from normalized ranks of inferred template counts within each repertoire. Generation probabilities in a later analysis came from a VDJ recombination model fitted to out-of-frame rearrangements, and those results were checked against IGoR. In a later analysis, TCR-TCR, TCR-HLA and TCR-CMV co-occurrence was scored with hypergeometric tests, and a repertoire-size bias correction was applied to TCR pairs. To estimate false discovery rates, a later analysis permuted the HLA or CMV assignments 20 times. In a later analysis, co-occurring TCRs were grouped using DBSCAN, with TCRdist sequence similarity added in when clustering inside HLA-allele-positive subsets. Repertoires with fewer than 30,000 or more than 120,000 public chains were left out of co-occurrence clustering, as were five repertoires with anomalous nucleotide sharing. Not all clones reach the TCRdb copy of this immuneACCESS table, which keeps in-frame sequences only. Checked studies attribute under half of the gap to unresolved V genes and leave the rest unexplained. For V, J and clone size, that table is used; D and trimming come from the DNA. Here the sample has approximately 70,000 clones; about 70% occur a single time. Of the sample, 6.5% to 8% falls within the top ten clones.

The CDR3 starts with the cysteine, ends with the phenylalanine, and has 14 residues. Only the CDR3 region is kept as DNA, spanning 42 bases read in frame from base 1. V and J are truncated by 4 bases and 12 bases respectively, leaving an intervening sequence of 20 bases. The germline V gene encodes CDR1 SGHDT and CDR2 YYEEEE. Here the chain combines TRBV5-6 and TRBJ2-1; a weak D assignment points to TRBD2 (7 bases agree). This receptor was identified in a man between 40 and 49 years old in good health and CMV-seropositive. Material for sequencing was PBMCs. The nucleotide sequence is given as TGTGCCAGCAGCCCCTTTCGGGGGGCCCTCGCGCAGTTCTTC. It translates as CASSPFRGALAQFF.